A single sample is the source of the 27 T cell receptor beta chains below, sequenced in a study of response to subunit inactivated influenza vaccine listed by TCRdb under 2018. Receptor amplification or capture employed RT-PCR. The run used an Illumina HiSeq 2500. The public reads were quality trimmed at Q25 with fastp and then assembled into clones with MiXCR by TCRdb, keeping productive beta chains. Each CDR3 protein appears once, grouped with its most common genes and DNA. Across this sample there are roughly 630,000 distinct CDR3 sequences, with about 15% seen only once. The ten largest clones represent 6.5% to 8% of the sample. Sequencing was performed on PBMCs from blood, taken 14 to 15 days before vaccination. These receptors originate from a middle-aged man who received an inactivated influenza vaccine. Donor details come from another sample of the same person, matched by shared clones.

The rearrangement uses TRBV20-1 and TRBJ2-5; TRBD1 is a possible D gene (6 bases). V dropped 2 bases and J dropped 5 bases, with 12 bases sitting between them. CDR1 and CDR2 from the germline V gene are DFQATT and SNEGSKA (reference sequence). CDR3 length: 13 residues. Written as DNA, the CDR3 is TGCAGTGCTAGACGACAGGCGTCGGAGACCCAGTACTTC. The encoded protein is CSARRQASETQYF.

This clonotype has at least ten counts. The V gene is TRBV15, the J gene TRBJ2-3; 8 nucleotides match TRBD2. This CDR3 is 16 amino acids long. The J segment lost 6 bases and the V segment lost 0 bases, leaving 8 bases of the junction unmatched. CDR1 is LNHNV, CDR2 YYDKDF, per germline (reference sequence). The CDR3 DNA follows: TGTGCCACCAGCAGAGATTTACTAGCGGCCGGGGATACGCAGTATTTT. It specifies CATSRDLLAAGDTQYF.

The rearrangement joins TRBV20-1 to TRBJ2-7; D is unresolved. This CDR3 has 11 amino acids. Germline CDR1 DFQATT, CDR2 SNEGSKA (reference sequence). The ends were cut back, 2 bases at V and 9 bases at J, with 11 bases in the middle. CDR3 amino acids: CSARSQTAQYF. The DNA of the CDR3 is TGCAGTGCTAGAAGCCAGACGGCGCAGTACTTC.

This clonotype was recorded a few times. The chain recombines TRBV30 with TRBJ2-2, with TRBD1 matching 8 bases. Germline trimming cut 4 bases from V and 2 bases from J; bases unmatched to any gene: 6. Germline lookup yields CDR1 GTSNPN and CDR2 SVGIG (reference sequence). The CDR3 covers 15 residues. This chain's CDR3 is CAWKLGTGNTGELFF. CDR3 sequence (DNA): TGTGCCTGGAAGCTCGGGACAGGCAACACCGGGGAGCTGTTTTTT.

In its sample, this clonotype was seen many times. Compared with germline, one end of the junction differs, possibly owing to a read error. The chain employs TRBV28 and TRBJ1-4; 7 bases agree with TRBD1. The germline gives CDR1 MDHEN, CDR2 SYDVKM. The CDR3 covers 14 residues. CDR3 in DNA: TGTGCCAGCAGTTTGAGACAGGGTGAGGAAAGACTGTTTTTT. Protein: CASSLRQGEERLFF.

There are a few counts of this clonotype. This chain connects TRBV7-2 to TRBJ1-5; D is perhaps TRBD1 (5 bases). Germline V gene lookup returns CDR1 SGHTA and CDR2 FQGNSA. V lost 1 base to trimming and J lost 9 bases, with 19 bases between them. The CDR3 is 16 residues long. CDR3 nucleotide sequence: TGTGCCAGCAGCTTAGGTGGGGCCGGAACCCCGGGGCCCCAGCATTTT. Translating it yields CASSLGGAGTPGPQHF.

This clonotype was detected a few times. The chain carries TRBV4-3 and TRBJ2-7; 9 bases align to TRBD2. The length of the CDR3 is 14 residues. V lost 4 bases and J lost 2; bases outside the gene matches: 3. Germline CDR1 reads LGHNA; CDR2 reads YSLEER. The CDR3 region is CASSPRTSAYEQYF. DNA of the CDR3: TGCGCCAGCAGCCCGAGGACTAGCGCCTACGAGCAGTACTTC.

Comments on this clonotype: A much larger clone lies a single base off, so this may be a read error. This sequence joins TRBV7-3 and TRBJ2-2; 7 nucleotides line up with TRBD1. Germline values: CDR1 SGHTA, CDR2 FQGTGA. The CDR3 sequence is 13 residues long. V shed 5 bases, J shed 7 bases, and the junction held 4 bases outside the gene matches. The DNA of the CDR3 is TGTGCCAGCAGCGAAACAGGGGTCGGGGAGCTGTTTTTT. It specifies CASSETGVGELFF.

In DNA, the CDR3 is TGCGCCAGCAGCCACCTTAGCGGGGGGGCAGTAGTTTACGAGCAGTACTTC. It encodes CASSHLSGGAVVYEQYF. This chain connects TRBV4-1 to TRBJ2-7, with 11 bases lining up with TRBD2. Germline V gene data show CDR1 as MGHRA and CDR2 as YSYEKL. J was trimmed by 4 bases and V by 3 bases; bases with no gene match: 11. CDR3 length equals 17 residues.

This clonotype was counted between two and nine times. V gene TRBV5-1 combines with J gene TRBJ2-1, with TRBD1 as a possible D gene (5 bases). The germline V gene encodes CDR1 SGHRS and CDR2 YFSETQ. Trimming took 0 bases from V and 7 from J, leaving 8 bases between them. CDR3 length equals 13 residues. In DNA form, the CDR3 reads TGCGCCAGCAGCTTGGAGGGGCAAAATGAGCAGTTCTTC. Protein sequence: CASSLEGQNEQFF.

This rearrangement joins TRBV7-9 to TRBJ2-1; 9 bases fit TRBD2. This CDR3 is built from 17 residues. CDR1 SEHNR and CDR2 FQNEAQ come from the germline V gene (reference sequence). V gave up 0 bases and J gave up 6 bases; unmatched junction bases: 9. CDR3 sequence reads: CASSLAKSGRRRNEQFF. The CDR3 DNA reads TGTGCCAGCAGCTTAGCGAAAAGCGGGAGGCGGCGCAATGAGCAGTTCTTC.

The chain employs TRBV20-1 and TRBJ1-2; 9 positions match TRBD1. CDR1 DFQATT and CDR2 SNEGSKA come from the germline V gene (reference sequence). There are 13 residues in the CDR3. The V and J ends lost 1 base and 7 bases, in that order; junction bases with no gene match: 4. CDR3 nucleotides: TGCAGTGCTAGAGGACAGGGGGGCGGTGGCTACACCTTC. Protein sequence: CSARGQGGGGYTF.

The chain uses TRBV29-1 and TRBJ2-2; D is undetermined. The V end was cut by 4 bases, the J end by 0 bases, with 9 bases between. Germline lookup yields CDR1 SQVTM and CDR2 ANQGSEA. The CDR3 covers 14 residues. The CDR3 spells CSVASTPNTGELFF. DNA for the CDR3: TGCAGCGTTGCGTCCACACCGAACACCGGGGAGCTGTTTTTT.

The gene calls are TRBV12-3 or TRBV12-4 and TRBJ2-7; 9 nucleotides match TRBD1. Trimming took 6 bases from V and 4 from J; bases not matched to a gene: 7. The CDR3 runs 14 residues. In DNA form, the CDR3 reads TGTGCCAGCAGGAGCTCGGGACAGGGTTACGAGCAGTACTTC. Translation gives CASRSSGQGYEQYF.

The rearrangement links TRBV12-3 or TRBV12-4 to TRBJ2-5; 7 bases are shared with TRBD2. V was clipped by 3 bases and J by 5 bases; unmatched bases: 9. The CDR3 runs 15 residues. CDR3: CASSFSEGRAETQYF. The DNA of the CDR3 is TGTGCCAGCAGTTTCAGTGAAGGGAGGGCCGAGACCCAGTACTTC.

In its sample, this clonotype was seen once. The chain recombines TRBV4-2 with TRBJ1-1; D uncertain. Trimming took 4 bases from V and 0 from J, leaving 15 bases between them. This CDR3 spans 16 amino acids. Germline V gives CDR1 LGHNA, CDR2 YNFKEQ. Written as DNA, the CDR3 is TGTGCCAGCAGCCTGAACCCGGCCGACTTGAACACTGAAGCTTTCTTT. Protein product: CASSLNPADLNTEAFF.

The table lists this clonotype with many counts. The CDR3 nucleotides are TGTGCCAGCTCACCAGCAGGGGTGAACACCGGGGAGCTGTTTTTT. Protein product: CASSPAGVNTGELFF. The chain employs TRBV18 and TRBJ2-2, with a possible D match to TRBD1 (6 bases). The CDR3 is made up of 15 amino acids. Germline CDR1 KGHSH, CDR2 LQKENI. Trimming cost V 2 bases and J 1 base, with 8 bases left between them.

This clonotype came up a few times. The chain employs TRBV28 and TRBJ2-3, with D possibly being TRBD2 (5 bases). CDR1 and CDR2 from the germline V gene are MDHEN and SYDVKM. V lost 3 bases and J 0 bases, leaving 7 bases between the germline ends. The CDR3 covers 14 residues. The CDR3 region has the DNA TGTGCCAGCAGTTTCTGGACTAGCACAGATACGCAGTATTTT. Translated: CASSFWTSTDTQYF.

Only a few counts were recorded for this clonotype. The CDR3 loop is CASRNRAREKLFF. Here the CDR3 DNA reads TGTGCCAGTAGAAACCGGGCCAGGGAAAAACTGTTTTTT. The chain links TRBV5-6 to TRBJ1-4; D uncertain. CDR1 SGHDT and CDR2 YYEEEE come from the germline V gene. Trimming shortened V by 8 bases and J by 8 bases, and 16 bases separated the two germline ends. The CDR3 runs 13 residues.

V usage is TRBV20-1 and J usage is TRBJ1-3; D is ambiguous. The CDR3 has 15 residues. Trimming cost V 3 bases and J 4 bases, with 16 bases left between them. CDR1 is DFQATT and CDR2 is SNEGSKA in the germline V gene (reference sequence). The CDR3 sequence: CSARPPWGSGNTIYF. The CDR3 DNA follows: TGCAGTGCTAGGCCCCCGTGGGGTTCAGGAAACACCATATATTTT.

This chain connects TRBV10-3 to TRBJ1-1; TRBD1 is a possible D gene (5 bases). Germline V CDR1 and CDR2: ENHRY, SYGVKD. V gave up 6 bases and J gave up 2 bases, with 7 bases separating them. The CDR3 consists of 12 residues. The CDR3 nucleotides read TGTGCCATCAGGGGGGGTAACACTGAAGCTTTCTTT. As protein: CAIRGGNTEAFF.

This clonotype was recorded only once. The CDR3 here is CAISETWRGGAYEQYF. CDR3 bases: TGTGCCATCAGTGAGACGTGGCGGGGGGGCGCCTACGAGCAGTACTTC. The chain couples TRBV10-3 to TRBJ2-7; 9 bases line up with TRBD2. CDR1 is ENHRY, CDR2 SYGVKD, per germline. This CDR3 comprises 16 residues. V lost 2 bases to trimming and J lost 2 bases; unmatched junction nucleotides: 7.

This clonotype has only a few counts. The chain combines TRBV2 with TRBJ1-5; 8 bases fit TRBD1. The V and J ends lost 2 bases and 4 bases, in that order; junction bases with no gene match: 4. CDR3 length equals 15 residues. Germline loops: CDR1 SNHLY, CDR2 FYNNEI. Here the CDR3 reads CASSETRQGNQPQHF. CDR3 DNA: TGTGCCAGCAGTGAAACCCGACAGGGGAATCAGCCCCAGCATTTT.

This clonotype was found a few times. The CDR3 DNA sequence: TGTGCCAGCAGCCTGGGAAGGAATACGCAGTATTTT. Amino acid sequence: CASSLGRNTQYF. V gene TRBV7-2 combines with J gene TRBJ2-3; the D is unclear. The V and J ends lost 5 bases and 7 bases respectively, with 10 bases between them. This CDR3 has 12 amino acids. Germline V gene data show CDR1 as SGHTA and CDR2 as FQGNSA.

With respect to this clonotype: A much larger clone lies one base from this, so it may be a read error. The chain uses TRBV29-1 and TRBJ2-5; D ambiguous. Germline V gene sequence: CDR1 SQVTM, CDR2 ANQGSEA. CDR3 length: 13 amino acids. CDR3 in amino acids: CSSPGPEQEAQYF. The CDR3 nucleotides read TGCAGCTCCCCCGGTCCAGAACAAGAGGCCCAGTACTTC.

This clonotype occurred a few times. The chain links TRBV9 to TRBJ1-6, with no clear D. The CDR3 extends over 14 amino acids. CDR1 and CDR2 from the germline V gene are SGDLS and YYNGEE. V was cut by 4 bases and J by 10 bases, with 15 bases left in between. In DNA form, the CDR3 reads TGTGCCAGCAGCCCGCACAGTGGGAACTCACCCCTCCACTTT. Translated, it gives CASSPHSGNSPLHF.

CDR3 nucleotide sequence: TGTGCCAGCAGTAACAGGGGGTTCCGCTACACCTTC. Its protein is CASSNRGFRYTF. The V and J genes are TRBV2 and TRBJ1-2, with 8 bases lining up with TRBD1. Germline V lookup: CDR1 SNHLY, CDR2 FYNNEI. The CDR3 contains 12 residues. J was trimmed by 9 bases and V by 5 bases; bases with no gene match: 5.